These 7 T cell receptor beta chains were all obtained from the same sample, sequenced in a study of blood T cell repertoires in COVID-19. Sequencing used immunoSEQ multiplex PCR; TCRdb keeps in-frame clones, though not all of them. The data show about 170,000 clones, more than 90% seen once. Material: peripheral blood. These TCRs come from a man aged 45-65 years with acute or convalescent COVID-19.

DNA of the CDR3: TGTGCCAGCAGTCCAAGCGGGAGAGCCCCTACGCAGTATTTT. It codes for CASSPSGRAPTQYF. The rearrangement uses TRBV6-2 or TRBV6-3 and TRBJ2-3; 8 bases are a match to TRBD2. The CDR3 runs to 14 residues. Germline CDR1 and CDR2: MNHEY and SVGEGT. Germline trimming cut 5 bases from V and 8 bases from J; bases unmatched to any gene: 9.

The DNA of the CDR3 is TGTGCCAGCACGGGAGGTGTGGAGAATACTGAAGCTTTCTTT. Protein product: CASTGGVENTEAFF. This sequence joins TRBV7-8 and TRBJ1-1; the D is unclear. Looked up from germline, CDR1 is SGHVS and CDR2 is FQNEAQ. The germline V and J ends were trimmed by 7 bases and 5 bases, with 17 bases remaining between them. The CDR3 extends over 14 amino acids.

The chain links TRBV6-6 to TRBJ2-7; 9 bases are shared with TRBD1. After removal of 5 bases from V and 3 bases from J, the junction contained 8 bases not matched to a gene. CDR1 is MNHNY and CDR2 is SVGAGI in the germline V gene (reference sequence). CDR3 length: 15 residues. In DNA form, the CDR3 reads TGTGCCAGCAGTGCTCCGGGACAGGGCGACTACGAGCAGTACGTC. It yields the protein CASSAPGQGDYEQYV.

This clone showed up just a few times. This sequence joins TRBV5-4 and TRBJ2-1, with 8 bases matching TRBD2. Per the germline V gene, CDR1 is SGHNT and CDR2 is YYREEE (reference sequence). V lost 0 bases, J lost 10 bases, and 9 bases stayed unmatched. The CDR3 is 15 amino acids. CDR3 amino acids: CASSLEGTRGLEQFF. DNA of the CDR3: TGTGCCAGCAGCTTGGAAGGGACTAGGGGTTTAGAGCAGTTCTTC.

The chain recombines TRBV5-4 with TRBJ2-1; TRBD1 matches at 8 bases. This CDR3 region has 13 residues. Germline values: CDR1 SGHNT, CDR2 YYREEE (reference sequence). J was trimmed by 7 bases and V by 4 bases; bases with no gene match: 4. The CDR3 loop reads CASSADRVNEQFF. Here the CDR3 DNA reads TGTGCCAGCAGCGCGGACAGGGTGAATGAGCAGTTCTTC. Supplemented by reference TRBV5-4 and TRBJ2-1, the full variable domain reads ETGVTQSPTHLIKTRGQQVTLRCSSQSGHNTVSWYQQALGQGPQFIFQYYREEENGRGNFPPRFSGLQFPNYSSELNVNALELDDSALYLCASSADRVNEQFFGPGTRLTVL.

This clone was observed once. In nucleotides, the CDR3 is TGCGCCAGCAGCTTAGGACTAGCTGGGACCTACGAGCAGTACTTC. Encoded protein: CASSLGLAGTYEQYF. This chain joins TRBV5-1 and TRBJ2-7, with TRBD2 identical over 8 bases. The junction had 6 bases not matched to a gene; V was cut back by 2 bases and J by 2 bases. Germline CDR1 SGHRS, CDR2 YFSETQ. This CDR3 is 15 amino acids long.

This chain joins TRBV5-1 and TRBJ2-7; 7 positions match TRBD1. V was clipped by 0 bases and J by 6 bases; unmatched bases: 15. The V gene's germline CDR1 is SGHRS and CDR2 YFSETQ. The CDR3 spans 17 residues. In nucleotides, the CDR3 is TGCGCCAGCAGCTTGGCCTCCGGGACAGAATTTGACACCGAGCAGTACTTC. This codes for CASSLASGTEFDTEQYF.